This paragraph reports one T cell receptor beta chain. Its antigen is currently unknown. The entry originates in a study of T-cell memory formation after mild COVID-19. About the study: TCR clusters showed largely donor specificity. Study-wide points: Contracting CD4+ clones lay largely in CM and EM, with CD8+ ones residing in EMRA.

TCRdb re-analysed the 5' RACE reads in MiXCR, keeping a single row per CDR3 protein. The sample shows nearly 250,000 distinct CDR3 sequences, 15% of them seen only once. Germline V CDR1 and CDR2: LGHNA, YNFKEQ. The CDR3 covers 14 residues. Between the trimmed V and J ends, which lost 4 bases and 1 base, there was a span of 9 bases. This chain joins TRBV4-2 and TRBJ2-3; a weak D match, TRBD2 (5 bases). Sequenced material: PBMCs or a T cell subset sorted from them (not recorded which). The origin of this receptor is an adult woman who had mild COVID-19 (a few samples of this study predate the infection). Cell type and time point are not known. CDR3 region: CASSREGGTDTQYF. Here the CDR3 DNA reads TGTGCCAGCAGCCGCGAGGGAGGCACAGATACGCAGTATTTT.